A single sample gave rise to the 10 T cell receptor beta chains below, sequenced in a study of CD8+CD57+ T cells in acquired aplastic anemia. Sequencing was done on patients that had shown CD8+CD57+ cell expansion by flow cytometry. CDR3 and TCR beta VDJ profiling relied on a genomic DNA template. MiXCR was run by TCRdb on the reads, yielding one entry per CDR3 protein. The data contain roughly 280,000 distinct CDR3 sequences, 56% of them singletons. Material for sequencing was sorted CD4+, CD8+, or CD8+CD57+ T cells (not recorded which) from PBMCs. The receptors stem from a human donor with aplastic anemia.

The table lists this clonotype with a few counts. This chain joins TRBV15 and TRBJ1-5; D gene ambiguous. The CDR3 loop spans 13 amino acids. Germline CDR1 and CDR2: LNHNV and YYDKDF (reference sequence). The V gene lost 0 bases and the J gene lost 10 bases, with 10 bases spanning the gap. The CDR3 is CATSRDRGGPQHF. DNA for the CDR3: TGTGCCACCAGCAGAGATCGGGGTGGACCCCAGCATTTT.

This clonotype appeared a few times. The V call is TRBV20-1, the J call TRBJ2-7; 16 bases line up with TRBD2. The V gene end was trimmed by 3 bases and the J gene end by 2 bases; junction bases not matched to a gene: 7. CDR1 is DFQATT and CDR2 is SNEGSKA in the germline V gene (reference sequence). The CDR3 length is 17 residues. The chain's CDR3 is CSARGLAGGRPAYEQYF. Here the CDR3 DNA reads TGCAGTGCTAGGGGACTAGCGGGAGGGCGTCCCGCCTACGAGCAGTACTTC.

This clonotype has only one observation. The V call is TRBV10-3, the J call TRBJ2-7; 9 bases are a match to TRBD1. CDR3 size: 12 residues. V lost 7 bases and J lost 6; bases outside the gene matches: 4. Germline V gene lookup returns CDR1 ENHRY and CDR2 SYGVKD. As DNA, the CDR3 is TGTGCCATCACCGAGACAGGGGGCGAGCAGTACTTC. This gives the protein CAITETGGEQYF.

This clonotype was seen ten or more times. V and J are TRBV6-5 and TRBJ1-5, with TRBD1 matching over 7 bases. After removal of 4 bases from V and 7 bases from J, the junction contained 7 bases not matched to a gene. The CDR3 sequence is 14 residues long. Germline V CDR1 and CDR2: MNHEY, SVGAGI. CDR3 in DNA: TGTGCCAGCAGTTTTTACAGGGGTGTCCAGCCCCAGCATTTT. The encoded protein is CASSFYRGVQPQHF.

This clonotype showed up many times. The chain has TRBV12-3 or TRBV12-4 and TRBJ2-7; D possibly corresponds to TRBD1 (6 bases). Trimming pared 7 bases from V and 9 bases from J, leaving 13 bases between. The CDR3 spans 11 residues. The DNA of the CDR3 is TGTGCCAGCACCCAGTCGGACAGGCAGTACTTC. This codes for CASTQSDRQYF.

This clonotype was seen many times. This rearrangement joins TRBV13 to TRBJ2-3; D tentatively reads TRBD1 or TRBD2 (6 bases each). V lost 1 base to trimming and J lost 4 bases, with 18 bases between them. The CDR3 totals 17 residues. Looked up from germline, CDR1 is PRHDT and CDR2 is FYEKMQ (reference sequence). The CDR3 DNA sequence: TGTGCCAGCAGCTTAGCAGGCACAGGGAGGAGGGCAGATACGCAGTATTTT. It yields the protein CASSLAGTGRRADTQYF.

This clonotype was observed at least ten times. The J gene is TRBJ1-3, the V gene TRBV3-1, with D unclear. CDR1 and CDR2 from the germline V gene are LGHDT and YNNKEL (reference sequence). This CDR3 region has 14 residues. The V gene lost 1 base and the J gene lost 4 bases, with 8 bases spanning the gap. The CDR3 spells CASSQGFAGNTIYF. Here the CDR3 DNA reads TGTGCCAGCAGCCAAGGATTCGCCGGAAACACCATATATTTT.

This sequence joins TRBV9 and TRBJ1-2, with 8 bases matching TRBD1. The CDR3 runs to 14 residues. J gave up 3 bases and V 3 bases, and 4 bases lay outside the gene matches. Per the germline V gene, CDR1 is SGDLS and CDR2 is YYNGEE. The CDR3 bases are TGTGCCAGCAGCGAAGAGACAGGGGACTATGGCTACACCTTC. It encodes CASSEETGDYGYTF.

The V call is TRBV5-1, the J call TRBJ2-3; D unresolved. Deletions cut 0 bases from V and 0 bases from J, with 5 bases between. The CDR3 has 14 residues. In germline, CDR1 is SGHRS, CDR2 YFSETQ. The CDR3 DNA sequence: TGCGCCAGCAGCTTGGAACTTAGCACAGATACGCAGTATTTT. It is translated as CASSLELSTDTQYF.

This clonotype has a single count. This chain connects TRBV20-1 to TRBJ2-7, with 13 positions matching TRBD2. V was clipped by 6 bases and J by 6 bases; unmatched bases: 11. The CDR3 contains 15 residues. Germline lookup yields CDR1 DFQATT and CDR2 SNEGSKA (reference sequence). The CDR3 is CSANRLAGGTSEQYF. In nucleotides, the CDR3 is TGCAGTGCAAACAGACTAGCGGGGGGAACCAGCGAGCAGTACTTC.